This entry describes one T cell receptor beta chain. Its antigen remains unidentified. Germline V lookup: CDR1 SGHKS, CDR2 YYEKEE (reference sequence). The CDR3 contains 14 residues. The germline V and J ends were trimmed by 6 bases and 4 bases, with 11 bases remaining between them. Researchers used 5'RACE with constant-segment primers to make TCR alpha and TCR beta cDNA libraries that carry sample barcodes and UMIs. TCRdb called the 5' RACE reads again in MiXCR, with one record for every CDR3 protein. Among a few hundred thousand distinct CDR3 sequences listed, roughly 15% were seen once. The source of the sample is a study of T-cell memory formation after mild COVID-19. Regarding the study as a whole: Day 15 to 85 contractors were CD4/CD8 balanced; later expanders leaned CD4+. The finding that pre-infection memory included some responding clones suggested that cross-reactive memory joined. Contracting CD4+ clones lay largely in CM and EM, with CD8+ ones residing in EMRA.

This sequence joins TRBV5-5 and TRBJ2-6; D remains ambiguous. The receptor was isolated from a man between 18 and 35 years old who had mild COVID-19 (a few samples of this study predate the infection). Cell type and time point are not known. The specimen sequenced was PBMCs or a T cell subset sorted from them (not recorded which). CDR3 in amino acids: CASTERSGANVLTF. CDR3 DNA sequence: TGTGCCAGCACCGAGAGGTCCGGGGCCAACGTCCTGACTTTC.